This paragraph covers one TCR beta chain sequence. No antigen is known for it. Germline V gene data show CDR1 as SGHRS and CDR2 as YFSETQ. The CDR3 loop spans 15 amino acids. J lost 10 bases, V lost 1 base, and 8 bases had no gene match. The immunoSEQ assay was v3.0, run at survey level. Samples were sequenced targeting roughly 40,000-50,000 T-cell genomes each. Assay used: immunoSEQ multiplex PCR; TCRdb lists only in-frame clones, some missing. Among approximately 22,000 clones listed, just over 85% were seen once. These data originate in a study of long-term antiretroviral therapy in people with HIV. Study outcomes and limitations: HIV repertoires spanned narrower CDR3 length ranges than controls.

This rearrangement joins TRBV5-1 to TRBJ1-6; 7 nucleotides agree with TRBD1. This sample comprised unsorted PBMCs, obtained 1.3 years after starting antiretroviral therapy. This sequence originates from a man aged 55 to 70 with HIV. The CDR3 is CASSLMWTGVSPLHF. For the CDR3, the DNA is TGCGCCAGCAGCTTGATGTGGACAGGAGTCTCACCCCTCCACTTT. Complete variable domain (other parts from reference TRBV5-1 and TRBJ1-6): KAGVTQTPRYLIKTRGQQVTLSCSPISGHRSVSWYQQTPGQGLQFLFEYFSETQRNKGNFPGRFSGRQFSNSRSEMNVSTLELGDSALYLCASSLMWTGVSPLHFGNGTRLTVT.